This T cell receptor beta chain was captured in a study of T cells in Graves' hyperthyroidism and ophthalmopathy. Study overall: Prior to any treatment, at the point of initial diagnosis, peripheral blood was collected. General study findings and limits: From stable hyperthyroidism, ophthalmopathy was separated by a 13 V-J model.

This clonotype was seen ten or more times. What it binds is not known. A patient was excluded if there was uncontrolled infection, other autoimmune disease, pregnancy or lactation. Amplification of TCR beta CDR3 regions used RNA as the template. TCR CDR3 underwent first-round RT-PCR with the HTBI primer set. TCRdb itself ran the multiplex PCR reads through MiXCR, one entry per CDR3 protein. Here the sample spans about 350,000 distinct CDR3 sequences, roughly 13% being singletons. Germline values: CDR1 KGHDR, CDR2 SFDVKD. The CDR3 contains 17 residues. J gave up 8 bases and V 3 bases, and 13 bases lay outside the gene matches.

Sequenced sample: blood. The chain carries TRBV24-1 and TRBJ2-1, with 9 bases that match TRBD2. The receptor was isolated from a woman aged 25 to 45 with Graves' hyperthyroidism. CDR3 sequence reads: CATSDAGGSSAPDEQFF. DNA of the CDR3: TGTGCCACCAGTGATGCGGGGGGGAGCTCCGCACCCGATGAGCAGTTCTTC.